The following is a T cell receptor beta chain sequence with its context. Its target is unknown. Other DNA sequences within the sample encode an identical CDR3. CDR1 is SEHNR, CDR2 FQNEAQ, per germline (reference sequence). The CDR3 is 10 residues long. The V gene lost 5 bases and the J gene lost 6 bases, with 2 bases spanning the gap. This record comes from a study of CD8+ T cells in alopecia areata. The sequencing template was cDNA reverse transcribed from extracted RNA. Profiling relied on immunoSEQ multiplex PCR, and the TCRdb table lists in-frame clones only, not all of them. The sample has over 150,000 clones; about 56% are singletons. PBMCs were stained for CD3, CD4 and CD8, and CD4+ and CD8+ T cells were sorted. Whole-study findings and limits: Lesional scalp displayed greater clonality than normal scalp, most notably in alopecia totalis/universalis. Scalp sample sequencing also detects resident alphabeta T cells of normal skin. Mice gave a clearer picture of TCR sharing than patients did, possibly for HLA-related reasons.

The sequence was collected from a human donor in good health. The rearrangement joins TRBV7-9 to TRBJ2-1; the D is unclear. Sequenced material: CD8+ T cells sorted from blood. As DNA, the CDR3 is TGTGCCAGCAGCCCCAATGAGCAGTTCTTC. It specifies CASSPNEQFF.